A selection of T cell receptor beta chains follows, all from one sample in a study of T cells in narcolepsy. Assay: immunoSEQ multiplex PCR; the TCRdb copy retains only in-frame clones and omits some. Of nearly 35,000 clones in the sample, around 80% were seen once. Specimen: memory (CD45RA-) CD4+ T cells from blood. The receptors shown here come from a human donor in good health. The CDR3 runs from the conserved cysteine through the conserved F or W. The D gene is left open where the match is weak. Size values are once, few and many counts, or a class for expanded clones, and some rows have none.

v_call: TRBV7-9; d_call: NA; j_call: TRBJ1-5; clone_size: NA; cdr3_nt: TGTGCCAGCAGCCCCCTAAGCAATCAGCCCCAGCATTTT; cdr3_aa: CASSPLSNQPQHF
v_call: TRBV27; d_call: TRBD2; j_call: TRBJ2-1; clone_size: NA; cdr3_nt: TGTGCCAGCAGTGGGGGACTAGCGGGGCGTCGGAATGAGCAGTTCTTC; cdr3_aa: CASSGGLAGRRNEQFF
v_call: TRBV5-4; d_call: NA; j_call: TRBJ2-5; clone_size: NA; cdr3_nt: TGTGCCAGCAGGGAGTTCGGCGGGGCCAACCAAGAGACCCAGTACTTC; cdr3_aa: CASREFGGANQETQYF
v_call: TRBV9; d_call: NA; j_call: TRBJ2-5; clone_size: NA; cdr3_nt: TGTGCCAGCCCCACCCCCGTCCAGCAAGAGACCCAGTACTTC; cdr3_aa: CASPTPVQQETQYF
v_call: TRBV11-2; d_call: NA; j_call: TRBJ2-5; clone_size: NA; cdr3_nt: TGTGCCAGCAGCTTAGGGGCCTTTACAGGCCAAGAGACCCAGTACTTC; cdr3_aa: CASSLGAFTGQETQYF
v_call: TRBV27; d_call: TRBD2; j_call: TRBJ2-7; clone_size: NA; cdr3_nt: TGTGCCAGCAGTTTAGGGGGGGTCGGTAAGTCCTACGAGCAGTACTTC; cdr3_aa: CASSLGGVGKSYEQYF
v_call: TRBV29-1; d_call: NA; j_call: TRBJ2-5; clone_size: NA; cdr3_nt: TGCAGCGTTGTATGGCGGGGGCTAGAGACCCAGTACTTC; cdr3_aa: CSVVWRGLETQYF
v_call: TRBV7-9; d_call: TRBD2; j_call: TRBJ2-3; clone_size: NA; cdr3_nt: TGTGCCAGCAGCCCCCGGGACTACGCAGATACGCAGTATTTT; cdr3_aa: CASSPRDYADTQYF
v_call: TRBV6-6; d_call: NA; j_call: TRBJ1-5; clone_size: NA; cdr3_nt: TGTGCCAGCAGGGGCGGCGGTCAGCCCCAGCATTTT; cdr3_aa: CASRGGGQPQHF
v_call: TRBV5-1; d_call: TRBD2; j_call: TRBJ2-3; clone_size: NA; cdr3_nt: TGCGCCAGCAGCGTGCCGGGTAGCGGGAGATTAGATACGCAGTATTTT; cdr3_aa: CASSVPGSGRLDTQYF
v_call: TRBV19; d_call: NA; j_call: TRBJ1-6; clone_size: NA; cdr3_nt: TGTGCCAGTAGTCAAACAAGCTCCTATAATTCACCCCTCCACTTT; cdr3_aa: CASSQTSSYNSPLHF
v_call: TRBV25-1; d_call: NA; j_call: TRBJ2-7; clone_size: NA; cdr3_nt: TGTGCCAGCAGTGACCCTGGACAGAACTACGAGCAGTACTTC; cdr3_aa: CASSDPGQNYEQYF
v_call: TRBV5-4; d_call: NA; j_call: TRBJ2-2; clone_size: NA; cdr3_nt: TGTGCCAGCAGCTTGTTTCAGGGAAAGAACACCGGGGAGCTGTTTTTT; cdr3_aa: CASSLFQGKNTGELFF
v_call: TRBV13; d_call: TRBD1; j_call: TRBJ2-7; clone_size: NA; cdr3_nt: TGTGCCAGCAGCTTAGTAGGACAGGCCATCTACGAGCAGTACTTC; cdr3_aa: CASSLVGQAIYEQYF
v_call: TRBV28; d_call: NA; j_call: TRBJ2-7; clone_size: NA; cdr3_nt: TGTGCCAGCAGTCCCTCCCTCCGGGACACCCACGAGCAGTACTTC; cdr3_aa: CASSPSLRDTHEQYF
v_call: TRBV6-1; d_call: TRBD1; j_call: TRBJ1-5; clone_size: NA; cdr3_nt: TGTGCCAGCAGTGAGGGACAGGGGACCTATCAGCCCCAGCATTTT; cdr3_aa: CASSEGQGTYQPQHF
v_call: TRBV7-3; d_call: TRBD1; j_call: TRBJ1-6; clone_size: NA; cdr3_nt: TGTGCCAGCAGCTTAGGGGACAGGGTCTCACCCCTCCACTTT; cdr3_aa: CASSLGDRVSPLHF
v_call: TRBV29-1; d_call: NA; j_call: TRBJ2-3; clone_size: NA; cdr3_nt: TGCAGCAAGGGGGATACGCAGTATTTT; cdr3_aa: CSKGDTQYF
v_call: TRBV12-5; d_call: NA; j_call: TRBJ1-2; clone_size: NA; cdr3_nt: TGTGCTAGTGGTTTGGTATTAGGGGAGGCTAACTATGGCTACACCTTC; cdr3_aa: CASGLVLGEANYGYTF
v_call: TRBV14; d_call: NA; j_call: TRBJ2-7; clone_size: few; cdr3_nt: TGTGCCAGCAGCGTGGGACGGTTGGGCGAGCAGTACTTC; cdr3_aa: CASSVGRLGEQYF
v_call: TRBV5-1; d_call: NA; j_call: TRBJ2-5; clone_size: NA; cdr3_nt: TGCGCCAGCAGCTTAGGGCCCAGACAAGAGACCCAGTACTTC; cdr3_aa: CASSLGPRQETQYF